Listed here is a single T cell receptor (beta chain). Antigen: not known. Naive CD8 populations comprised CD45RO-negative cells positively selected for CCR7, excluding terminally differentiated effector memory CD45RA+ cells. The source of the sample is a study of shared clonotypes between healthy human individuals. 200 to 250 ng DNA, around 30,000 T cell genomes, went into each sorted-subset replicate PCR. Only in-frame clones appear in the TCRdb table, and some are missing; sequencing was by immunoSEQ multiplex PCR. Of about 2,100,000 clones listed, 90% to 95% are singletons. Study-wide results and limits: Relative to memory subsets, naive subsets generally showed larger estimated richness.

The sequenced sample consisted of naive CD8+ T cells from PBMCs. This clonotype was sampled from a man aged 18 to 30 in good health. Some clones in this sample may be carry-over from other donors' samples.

The chain's CDR3 is CASLVPPGLDFF. The CDR3 nucleotides read TGTGCAAGTCTCGTTCCTCCCGGACTAGATTTCTTC. The rearrangement links TRBV12-2 to TRBJ2-7; no DNA check was done on the table's D call, TRBD2. TRBV12-2 is a pseudogene. The CDR3 runs to 12 residues.